A selection of T cell receptor beta chains follows, all from one sample in a study of cytomegalovirus exposure and HLA in healthy donors. The method was immunoSEQ multiplex PCR; TCRdb's version includes in-frame clones alone and lacks a portion of them. Of over 140,000 clones in the sample, about 80% were seen once. Sequencing was done on a sample of PBMCs. The source is a man younger than 40 in good health and CMV-seropositive. Each CDR3 is given with its conserved first and last residue. The D gene is left open where the match is weak. Size is omitted from some rows. Given values are once, few, many or a class for expanded clones.

d_call: NA
v_call: TRBV27
clone_size: once
j_call: TRBJ1-1
cdr3_aa: CASRTTDHTEAFF
cdr3_nt: TGTGCCAGCAGGACGACAGACCACACTGAAGCTTTCTTT

d_call: TRBD2
v_call: TRBV18
clone_size: NA
j_call: TRBJ2-3
cdr3_aa: CASSPYSTSGSTGDTQYF
cdr3_nt: TGTGCCAGCTCACCGTACTCGACTAGCGGGAGTACGGGAGATACGCAGTATTTT

d_call: NA
v_call: TRBV7-6
clone_size: NA
j_call: TRBJ2-7
cdr3_aa: CASSLAAEGYEQYF
cdr3_nt: TGTGCCAGCAGCTTAGCGGCAGAGGGCTACGAGCAGTACTTC

d_call: NA
v_call: TRBV28
clone_size: NA
j_call: TRBJ1-4
cdr3_aa: CASRPGSFNNEKLFF
cdr3_nt: TGTGCCAGCAGGCCCGGGAGTTTCAATAATGAAAAACTGTTTTTT

d_call: NA
v_call: TRBV20-1
clone_size: NA
j_call: TRBJ1-2
cdr3_aa: CRPGGSGYTF
cdr3_nt: TGCAGGCCGGGGGGGAGTGGCTACACCTTC

d_call: NA
v_call: TRBV7-9
clone_size: NA
j_call: TRBJ2-1
cdr3_aa: CASSLDQGRGNEQFF
cdr3_nt: TGTGCCAGCAGCTTAGACCAGGGTCGGGGGAATGAGCAGTTCTTC

d_call: NA
v_call: TRBV6-1
clone_size: few
j_call: TRBJ1-1
cdr3_aa: CASSYTEAFF
cdr3_nt: TGTGCCAGCAGTTATACTGAAGCTTTCTTT

d_call: NA
v_call: TRBV5-4
clone_size: NA
j_call: TRBJ2-1
cdr3_aa: CASSLGTGGGYNEQFF
cdr3_nt: TGTGCCAGCAGCTTGGGAACAGGGGGGGGGTACAATGAGCAGTTCTTC

d_call: TRBD1
v_call: TRBV6-6
clone_size: NA
j_call: TRBJ2-7
cdr3_aa: CASSPLGTGQRNEQYF
cdr3_nt: TGTGCCAGCAGCCCCTTGGGGACAGGGCAAAGAAACGAGCAGTACTTC

d_call: NA
v_call: TRBV9
clone_size: NA
j_call: TRBJ2-7
cdr3_aa: CASSVGGRSPYEQYF
cdr3_nt: TGTGCCAGCAGCGTAGGCGGAAGGTCGCCCTACGAGCAGTACTTC